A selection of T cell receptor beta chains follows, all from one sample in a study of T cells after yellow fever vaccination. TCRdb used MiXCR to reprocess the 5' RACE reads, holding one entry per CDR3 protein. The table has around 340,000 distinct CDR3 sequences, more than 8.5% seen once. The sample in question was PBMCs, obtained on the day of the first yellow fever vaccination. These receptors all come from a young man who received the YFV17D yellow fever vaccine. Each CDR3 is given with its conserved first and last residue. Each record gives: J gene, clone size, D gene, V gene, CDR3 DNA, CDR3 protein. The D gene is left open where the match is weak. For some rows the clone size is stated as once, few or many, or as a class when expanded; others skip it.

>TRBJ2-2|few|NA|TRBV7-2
TGTGCCAGCAGCCCCCATGTTGGCTCCGGGGAGCTGTTTTTT
CASSPHVGSGELFF
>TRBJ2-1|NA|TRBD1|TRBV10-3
TGTGCCATCAGCGCGACAGGGGAGCCCTACAATGAGCAGTTCTTC
CAISATGEPYNEQFF
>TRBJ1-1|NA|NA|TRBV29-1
TGCAGCGTTGAGGCGAACACTGAAGCTTTCTTT
CSVEANTEAFF
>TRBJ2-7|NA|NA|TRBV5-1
TGCGCCAGCAGCCCACAGGTGGGGTACGAGCAGTACTTC
CASSPQVGYEQYF
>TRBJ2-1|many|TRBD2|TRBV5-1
TGCGCCAGCAGCGATCTTTCTGCGGGGGTATACAATGAGCAGTTCTTC
CASSDLSAGVYNEQFF
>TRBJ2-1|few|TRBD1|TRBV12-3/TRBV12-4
TGTGCCAGCAGTTGGACAGGGGGCTCTCGGGAGCAGTTCTTC
CASSWTGGSREQFF
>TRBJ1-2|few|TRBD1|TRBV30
TGTGCCTGGAGTGGACAGGGGTCGGGCTATGGCTACACCTTC
CAWSGQGSGYGYTF
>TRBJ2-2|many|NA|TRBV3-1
TGTGCCAGCAGCCATTTGTGGGCAGGGACCACCGGGGAGCTGTTTTTT
CASSHLWAGTTGELFF
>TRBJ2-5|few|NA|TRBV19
TGTGCCAGTAGTATAACCGACAGCTTGGTGGCCCAGTACTTC
CASSITDSLVAQYF
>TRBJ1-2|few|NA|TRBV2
TGTGCCAGCCTTTATTGGTCTGGGGGCTACACCTTC
CASLYWSGGYTF
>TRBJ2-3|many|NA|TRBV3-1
TGTGCCAGCAGCCAAGGGTGGGATGACACAGATACGCAGTATTTT
CASSQGWDDTDTQYF
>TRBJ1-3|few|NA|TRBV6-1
TGTGCCAGCAAGCTCTGGGGTGACTCTGGAAACACCATATATTTT
CASKLWGDSGNTIYF
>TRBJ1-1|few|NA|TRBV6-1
TGTGCCAGCAGAAGACAGACCAGGAACACTGAAGCTTTCTTT
CASRRQTRNTEAFF
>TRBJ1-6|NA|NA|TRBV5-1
TGCGCCAGCAGTTCCAAGTCCAGGGAATCACCCCTCCACTTT
CASSSKSRESPLHF
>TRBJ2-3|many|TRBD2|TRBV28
TGTGCCAGCAGTTCGGGGGGGCGTACAGATACGCAGTATTTT
CASSSGGRTDTQYF
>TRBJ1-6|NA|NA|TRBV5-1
TGCGCCAGCAGCTTGGAGCAGGGCAAAAATTCACCCCTCCACTTT
CASSLEQGKNSPLHF
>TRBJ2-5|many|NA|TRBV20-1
TGCAGTGCTAGACAGGATGACCAAGAGACCCAGTACTTC
CSARQDDQETQYF
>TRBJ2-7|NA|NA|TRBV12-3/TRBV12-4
TGTGCCAGCAGGGGGACTTATGGGGCCGAGCAGTACTTC
CASRGTYGAEQYF
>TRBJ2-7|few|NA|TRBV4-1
TGCGCCAGCAGCCAAGCCCTTTCGAGGGACGGGATCTACGAGCAGTACTTC
CASSQALSRDGIYEQYF
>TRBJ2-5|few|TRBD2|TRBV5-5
TGTGCCAGCAGAAGTGTGGCTAGCGGACCAAGGGACCAGTACTTC
CASRSVASGPRDQYF
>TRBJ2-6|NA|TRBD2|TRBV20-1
TGCAGTGCTGCGCCTGTACCGGGACTAGTCGGGGCCAACGTCCTGACTTTC
CSAAPVPGLVGANVLTF
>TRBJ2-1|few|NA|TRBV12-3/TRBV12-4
TGTGCCAGCAGTTTATACTCCCCCTCCTACAATGAGCAGTTCTTC
CASSLYSPSYNEQFF
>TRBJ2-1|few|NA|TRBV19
TGTGCCAGTAGCATAACGTCTTACGCCGGGTTTGAGTTCTTC
CASSITSYAGFEFF
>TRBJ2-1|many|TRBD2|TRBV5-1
TGCGCCAGCAGCCCATGGGGGGGGTCCTACAATGAGCAGTTCTTC
CASSPWGGSYNEQFF
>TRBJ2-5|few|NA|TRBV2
TGTGCCAGCGGACGGGGACAAAGCGAAGAGACCCAGTACTTC
CASGRGQSEETQYF
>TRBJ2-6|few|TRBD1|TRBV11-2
TGTGCCAGCAGCTTGAGGACAGGGGAAGACCACTCTGGGGCCAACGTCCTGACTTTC
CASSLRTGEDHSGANVLTF